This is a list of T cell receptor beta chains from one sample in a study of OX40 agonist ivuxolimab in advanced cancers. Sequenced by immunoSEQ multiplex PCR; TCRdb stores in-frame clones only, minus some. The sample includes more than 60,000 clones, 94% of them seen just once. This material consisted of CD4+ or CD8+ T cells sorted from blood, taken in a trial of the OX40 agonist ivuxolimab. These receptors all stem from an adult with an advanced solid tumor such as melanoma, head and neck, liver or kidney cancer. CDR3s include the opening cysteine and the closing phenylalanine or tryptophan. D genes are given only for firm matches. Size tells how often a clone was seen (once, few, many) or the class of an expanded clone, and some rows leave it out.

j_gene	d_gene	v_gene	abundance	CDR3aa	CDR3nt
TRBJ2-7	NA	TRBV2	NA	CASSEWDAGSYEQYF	TGTGCCAGCAGTGAATGGGATGCGGGGAGCTACGAGCAGTACTTC
TRBJ2-7	NA	TRBV27	once	CASSLGGREYEQYF	TGTGCCAGCAGTTTAGGAGGCAGGGAGTACGAGCAGTACTTC
TRBJ1-5	NA	TRBV27	NA	CATMGPGSNQPQHF	TGTGCCACCATGGGTCCAGGGAGCAATCAGCCCCAGCATTTT
TRBJ2-3	TRBD2	TRBV11-2	NA	CASSLVAGGFPDTQYF	TGTGCCAGCAGCTTAGTTGCGGGAGGGTTTCCAGATACGCAGTATTTT
TRBJ2-1	NA	TRBV6-5	NA	CASSYYSSSYNEQFF	TGTGCCAGCAGTTACTATTCGAGCTCCTACAATGAGCAGTTCTTC
TRBJ1-5	NA	TRBV7-9	NA	CASSWGGGDNQPQHF	TGTGCCAGCAGCTGGGGCGGGGGTGACAATCAGCCCCAGCATTTT
TRBJ1-5	TRBD1	TRBV4-1	NA	CASSQDGTEDYNQPQHF	TGCGCCAGCAGCCAAGATGGGACAGAGGACTACAATCAGCCCCAGCATTTT
TRBJ1-2	NA	TRBV4-1	NA	CASSKTDNYGYTF	TGCGCCAGCAGCAAGACAGATAACTATGGCTACACCTTC
TRBJ1-2	TRBD1	TRBV6-4	NA	CASFDRVGGYTF	TGTGCCAGCTTTGACAGGGTCGGGGGCTACACCTTC
TRBJ2-1	TRBD2	TRBV4-3	NA	CASSQDHGRDQRYNEQFF	TGCGCCAGCAGCCAAGATCACGGGAGGGACCAGCGGTACAATGAGCAGTTCTTC
TRBJ2-7	NA	TRBV7-9	NA	CASSLPMGRRAYEQYF	TGTGCCAGCAGCTTACCAATGGGAAGGCGCGCCTACGAGCAGTACTTC
TRBJ1-2	NA	TRBV6-1	once	CASSTNYGYTF	TGTGCCAGCAGTACTAACTATGGCTACACCTTC
TRBJ2-7	TRBD1	TRBV27	NA	CASSSGQGAYEQYF	TGTGCCAGCAGTTCGGGACAGGGGGCGTACGAGCAGTACTTC
TRBJ1-2	TRBD1	TRBV5-6	NA	CASSSPGGANYGYTF	TGTGCCAGCAGCTCACCAGGGGGGGCTAACTATGGCTACACCTTC
TRBJ1-5	NA	TRBV7-9	once	CASSAAYSNQPQHF	TGTGCCAGCAGCGCCGCATATAGCAATCAGCCCCAGCATTTT
TRBJ2-4	TRBD2	TRBV19	NA	CASSNWGEGNIQYF	TGTGCCAGTAGCAACTGGGGGGAGGGAAACATTCAGTACTTC
TRBJ2-1	NA	TRBV11-2	NA	CASSPTTRGKLNEQFF	TGTGCCAGCAGCCCGACGACTAGGGGAAAGTTAAATGAGCAGTTCTTC
TRBJ1-1	NA	TRBV28	NA	CASSLRRGASDTEAFF	TGTGCCAGCAGTTTAAGGCGGGGGGCTTCGGACACTGAAGCTTTCTTT
TRBJ2-3	TRBD1	TRBV7-9	once	CASSQSTGVDTQYF	TGTGCCAGCAGTCAGTCCACAGGGGTTGATACGCAGTATTTT
TRBJ2-7	TRBD2	TRBV4-3	NA	CASSQDGAGESSYEQYF	TGCGCCAGCAGCCAAGATGGAGCGGGGGAGAGCTCCTACGAGCAGTACTTC
TRBJ2-1	NA	TRBV30	NA	CAWSPTVYNEQFF	TGTGCCTGGAGCCCGACGGTATACAATGAGCAGTTCTTC
TRBJ2-3	TRBD1	TRBV5-6	NA	CASSLGLSGTGGDTDTQYF	TGTGCCAGCAGCTTGGGGTTATCCGGGACAGGGGGCGACACAGATACGCAGTATTTT
TRBJ1-2	NA	TRBV6-1	NA	CASRQGGRGYTF	TGTGCCAGCAGACAGGGAGGGCGCGGCTACACCTTC
TRBJ2-1	TRBD2	TRBV7-7	NA	CASSRSGSVYNEQFF	TGTGCTAGCAGCCGTAGCGGGAGTGTCTACAATGAGCAGTTCTTC
TRBJ2-7	TRBD2	TRBV7-8	NA	CASSSRGSGAFEQYF	TGTGCCAGCAGCTCGCGGGGGTCTGGGGCTTTCGAGCAGTACTTC
TRBJ1-1	NA	TRBV6-5	once	CATTPDGTSTEAFF	TGTGCCACCACCCCGGACGGGACGAGCACTGAAGCTTTCTTT
TRBJ2-5	TRBD1	TRBV15	NA	CAIASGTGEETQYF	TGTGCCATTGCCTCGGGGACAGGGGAAGAGACCCAGTACTTC
TRBJ2-7	TRBD2	TRBV19	NA	CASSTTSGGPSYEQYF	TGTGCCAGTAGTACCACTAGCGGGGGACCCTCCTACGAGCAGTACTTC
TRBJ1-2	TRBD1	TRBV4-3	once	CASSQAGTGSGYTF	TGCGCCAGCAGCCAAGCCGGGACAGGGAGCGGCTACACCTTC
TRBJ2-7	NA	TRBV10-3	NA	CAINQVASYEQYF	TGTGCCATCAATCAGGTCGCCTCCTACGAGCAGTACTTC
TRBJ2-7	TRBD1	TRBV6-5	NA	CASSSTGQVYEQYF	TGTGCCAGCAGTTCCACGGGACAGGTCTACGAGCAGTACTTC
TRBJ2-2	NA	TRBV25-1	NA	CASSAMVAGELFF	TGTGCCAGCAGTGCTATGGTGGCCGGGGAGCTGTTTTTT
TRBJ1-3	NA	TRBV9	NA	CASSVAGGAGNTIYF	TGTGCCAGCAGCGTAGCCGGGGGGGCTGGAAACACCATATATTTT
TRBJ2-3	NA	TRBV28	NA	CASSFLGQGGADTQYF	TGTGCCAGCAGTTTCCTAGGACAAGGCGGAGCAGATACGCAGTATTTT
TRBJ1-4	NA	TRBV21-1	NA	CASSKEGLGAGPNEKLFF	TGTGCCAGCAGCAAAGAAGGCCTGGGGGCGGGTCCGAATGAAAAACTGTTTTTT
TRBJ2-5	TRBD2	TRBV6-5	NA	CASTHGTTRETQYF	TGTGCCAGCACCCACGGGACTACCCGGGAGACCCAGTACTTC
TRBJ2-5	NA	TRBV28	NA	CASRGGQISQETQYF	TGTGCCAGCAGGGGGGGACAGATTAGCCAAGAGACCCAGTACTTC
TRBJ2-1	NA	TRBV4-3	NA	CASSQEQGVKHNEQFF	TGCGCCAGCAGCCAAGAGCAAGGGGTCAAGCACAATGAGCAGTTCTTC
TRBJ2-2	NA	TRBV5-1	NA	CASSLGLAGPGELFF	TGCGCCAGCAGCTTGGGATTAGCAGGGCCCGGGGAGCTGTTTTTT
TRBJ1-5	NA	TRBV6-1	NA	CASSEGTWGVNQPQHF	TGTGCCAGCAGTGAAGGAACATGGGGGGTAAATCAGCCCCAGCATTTT
TRBJ2-3	NA	TRBV27	NA	CASSSTDTQYF	TGTGCCAGCAGTTCCACAGATACGCAGTATTTT
TRBJ1-2	NA	TRBV29-1	NA	CSVYGAVNYGYTF	TGCAGCGTTTATGGGGCGGTTAACTATGGCTACACCTTC
TRBJ1-4	TRBD1	TRBV2	once	CASMVGQSSNEKLFF	TGTGCCAGCATGGTGGGACAGTCAAGTAATGAAAAACTGTTTTTT